Listed here are 10 T cell receptor beta chains from one sample, sequenced in a study of vaccination and CD4 T cells after COVID-19. For these TCRs, the target antigens are not known. Treatment specified: roughly ten-day PBMC culture with coronavirus spike peptide pools or control peptides (ViraFEST assay). Cultured CD4+ T cell DNA underwent sequencing with the Oncomine TCR Beta short-read assay. TCRdb reanalysed the PCR reads using MiXCR and keeps one entry per CDR3 protein. The sample lists 15,000 to 25,000 distinct CDR3 sequences; 45% to 70% were seen once. The sample was CD4+ T cells from blood, cultured in vitro. These receptors were obtained from a human donor who had recovered from COVID-19.

This clonotype has only a few counts. CDR3 bases: TGTGCCAGTAGTATTGTTGTCGGAAGCTATGGCTACACCTTC. It encodes CASSIVVGSYGYTF. The chain couples TRBV19 to TRBJ1-2, with D hard to call. In germline, CDR1 is LNHDA, CDR2 SQIVND (reference sequence). CDR3 size: 14 residues. V was pared by 3 bases and J by 4 bases, with 12 bases between.

V usage is TRBV2 and J usage is TRBJ1-1; D call uncertain. CDR1 and CDR2 from the germline V gene are SNHLY and FYNNEI. The CDR3 totals 14 residues. V was cut by 2 bases and J by 5 bases, with 12 bases left in between. For the CDR3, the DNA is TGTGCCAGCAGTGAACAAGGTGATAGTACTGAAGCTTTCTTT. This gives the protein CASSEQGDSTEAFF.

The chain recombines TRBV7-2 with TRBJ1-2; perhaps TRBD1 as D (5 bases). The ends were cut back, 5 bases at V and 8 bases at J, with 9 bases in the middle. The CDR3 has 11 residues. Germline V gene sequence: CDR1 SGHTA, CDR2 FQGNSA. The CDR3 spells CASSRWGGYTF. The CDR3 region has the DNA TGTGCCAGCAGCCGCTGGGGGGGCTACACCTTC.

This clonotype occurred a few times. The V call is TRBV10-1, the J call TRBJ2-3; D might be TRBD1 or TRBD2, each matching 5 bases. There are 15 residues in the CDR3. Trimming removed 4 bases at V and 2 bases at J, with 13 bases between. From germline, CDR1 is WNHNN and CDR2 SYGVQD (reference sequence). The CDR3 loop reads CASSGGPWDTDTQYF. The CDR3 DNA sequence: TGCGCCAGCAGTGGGGGACCTTGGGACACAGATACGCAGTATTTT.

This chain uses TRBV20-1 with TRBJ2-1; the D gene is possibly TRBD1 (5 bases). CDR1 DFQATT and CDR2 SNEGSKA come from the germline V gene (reference sequence). V lost 6 bases to trimming and J lost 0 bases, with 15 bases between them. There are 15 residues in the CDR3. CDR3 amino acids: CSAQGRGRSYNEQFF. The CDR3 bases are TGCAGTGCCCAGGGTAGGGGTCGCTCCTACAATGAGCAGTTCTTC.

This clonotype was counted a few times. This chain joins TRBV20-1 and TRBJ2-3; TRBD1 might be the D (6 bases). Germline V gives CDR1 DFQATT, CDR2 SNEGSKA (reference sequence). The CDR3 is made up of 14 amino acids. V lost 7 bases, J lost 5 bases, and 19 bases lay in between. The CDR3 sequence: CSVWGRGVQDTQYF. In nucleotides, the CDR3 is TGCAGTGTATGGGGGCGAGGTGTTCAAGATACGCAGTATTTT.

This clonotype was observed a few times. This chain joins TRBV10-3 and TRBJ1-6; maybe TRBD1 (6 bases). The germline V gene has CDR1 ENHRY and CDR2 SYGVKD. CDR3 length: 17 residues. With 0 bases removed from V and 6 bases from J, the gap between germline ends came to 15 bases. The CDR3 here is CAISESFGGATNSPLHF. In DNA, the CDR3 is TGTGCCATCAGTGAGTCGTTTGGGGGGGCCACTAATTCACCCCTCCACTTT.

The chain couples TRBV12-3 or TRBV12-4 to TRBJ1-1; TRBD1 is a possible D gene (5 bases). Trimming pared 6 bases from V and 10 bases from J, leaving 18 bases between. This CDR3 is 13 amino acids long. CDR3 sequence reads: CASSAGTGIGAFF. The CDR3 DNA sequence: TGTGCCAGCAGCGCCGGGACGGGGATTGGAGCTTTCTTT.

This clonotype was observed once. This chain connects TRBV11-2 to TRBJ1-2, with D hard to call. The V gene's germline CDR1 is SGHAT and CDR2 FQNNGV. The CDR3 length is 13 residues. V was clipped by 6 bases and J by 5 bases, with 13 bases between them. The CDR3, as DNA: TGTGCCAGCAGGGGAACTTGGGAGTATGGCTACACCTTC. Translation gives CASRGTWEYGYTF.

The gene calls are TRBV5-1 and TRBJ1-1; D uncertain. The germline gives CDR1 SGHRS, CDR2 YFSETQ. V gave up 1 base and J gave up 3 bases, with 4 bases separating them. This CDR3 spans 12 amino acids. The CDR3 DNA reads as TGCGCCAGCAGCTTGTTAGACACTGAAGCTTTCTTT. Encoded protein: CASSLLDTEAFF.